The clone carrying this T cell receptor (beta chain) showed up just once. These data belong to a study of early T cells in non-severe SARS-CoV-2 infection. Each CDR3 protein is one row after TCRdb ran MiXCR on the 5' RACE reads. The sample includes fewer than 55,000 distinct CDR3 sequences, about 9.1% of them seen just once. The CDR3 runs to 14 residues. Germline lookup yields CDR1 SQVTM and CDR2 ANQGSEA. V gave up 7 bases and J gave up 7 bases; unmatched junction bases: 8. Input material: whole blood. The sequence came from an adult who was a healthcare worker with PCR-confirmed SARS-CoV-2 infection or an uninfected control (not recorded which). The chain is built from TRBV29-1 and TRBJ1-6; 9 nucleotides line up with TRBD1. The CDR3: CSAQGQGTNSPLHF. The CDR3 nucleotides read TGCAGCGCACAAGGACAGGGGACGAATTCACCCCTCCACTTT.